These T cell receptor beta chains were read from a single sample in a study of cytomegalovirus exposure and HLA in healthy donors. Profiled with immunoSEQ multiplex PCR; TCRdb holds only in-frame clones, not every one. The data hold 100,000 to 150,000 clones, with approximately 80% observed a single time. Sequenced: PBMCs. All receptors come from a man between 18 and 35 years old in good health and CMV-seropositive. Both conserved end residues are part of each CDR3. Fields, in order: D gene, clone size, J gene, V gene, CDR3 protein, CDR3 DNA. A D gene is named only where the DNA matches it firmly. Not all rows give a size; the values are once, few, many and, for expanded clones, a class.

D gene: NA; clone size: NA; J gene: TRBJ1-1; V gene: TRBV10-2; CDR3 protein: CASFQRAEDMNTEAFF; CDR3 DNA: TGCGCCAGCTTTCAGAGGGCGGAAGACATGAACACTGAAGCTTTCTTT
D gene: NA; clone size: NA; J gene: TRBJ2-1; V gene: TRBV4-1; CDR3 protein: CASSQAGHGRSYNEQFF; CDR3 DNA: TGCGCCAGCAGCCAAGCTGGACACGGCCGATCCTACAATGAGCAGTTCTTC
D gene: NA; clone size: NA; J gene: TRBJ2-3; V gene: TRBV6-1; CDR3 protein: CASSQSTDTQYF; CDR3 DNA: TGTGCCAGCAGTCAGAGCACAGATACGCAGTATTTT
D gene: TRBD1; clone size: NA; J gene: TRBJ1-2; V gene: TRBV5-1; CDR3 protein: CASRLQGAANYGYTF; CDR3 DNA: TGCGCCAGCAGACTACAGGGGGCGGCTAACTATGGCTACACCTTC
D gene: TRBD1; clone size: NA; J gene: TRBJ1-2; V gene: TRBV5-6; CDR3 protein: CASSPRDRGNYGYTF; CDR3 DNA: TGTGCCAGCAGCCCGCGGGACAGGGGTAACTATGGCTACACCTTC
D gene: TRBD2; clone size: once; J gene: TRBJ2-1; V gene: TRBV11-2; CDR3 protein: CASSQGASGYYNEQFF; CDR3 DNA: TGTGCCAGCAGCCAAGGCGCTAGCGGGTACTACAATGAGCAGTTCTTC
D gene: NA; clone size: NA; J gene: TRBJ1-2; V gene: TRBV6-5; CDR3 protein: CASRPRRDNYTF; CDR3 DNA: TGTGCCAGCCGACCCCGCCGGGACAACTACACCTTC
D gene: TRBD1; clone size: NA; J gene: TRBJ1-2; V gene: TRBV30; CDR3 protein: CAWGASDRVGYGYTF; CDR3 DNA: TGTGCCTGGGGTGCCTCGGACAGGGTGGGATATGGCTACACCTTC
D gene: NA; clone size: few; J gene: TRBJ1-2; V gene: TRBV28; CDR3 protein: CASSFSGQGYGYTF; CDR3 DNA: TGTGCCAGCAGTTTCAGCGGGCAGGGCTATGGCTACACCTTC
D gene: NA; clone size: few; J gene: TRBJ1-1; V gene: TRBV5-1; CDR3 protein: CASYDGRGYTEAFF; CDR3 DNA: TGCGCCAGCTATGACGGTAGGGGCTACACTGAAGCTTTCTTT
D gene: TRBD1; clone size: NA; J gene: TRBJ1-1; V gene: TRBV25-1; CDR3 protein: CASSELLELQGATEAFF; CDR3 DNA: TGTGCCAGCAGCGAACTACTCGAGCTGCAGGGGGCCACTGAAGCTTTCTTT
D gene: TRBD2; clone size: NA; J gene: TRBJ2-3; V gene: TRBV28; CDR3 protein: CASSFAGVGNTQYF; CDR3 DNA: TGTGCCAGCAGCTTCGCGGGGGTGGGTAATACGCAGTATTTT
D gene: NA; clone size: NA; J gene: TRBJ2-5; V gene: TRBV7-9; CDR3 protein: CASSLERGETQYF; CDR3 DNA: TGTGCCAGCAGCTTAGAACGGGGGGAGACCCAGTACTTC
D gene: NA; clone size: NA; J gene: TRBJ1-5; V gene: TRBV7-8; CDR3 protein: CASSYDRSNQPQHF; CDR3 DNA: TGTGCCAGCAGTTACGACAGGAGCAATCAGCCCCAGCATTTT
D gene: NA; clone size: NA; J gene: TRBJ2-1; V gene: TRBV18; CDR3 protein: CASSPSDRPFNEQFF; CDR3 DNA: TGTGCCAGCTCACCTTCCGACAGACCGTTCAATGAGCAGTTCTTC
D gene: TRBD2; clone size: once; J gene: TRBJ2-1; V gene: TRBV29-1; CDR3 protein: CSVPSGGNNEQFF; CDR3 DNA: TGCAGCGTTCCCAGCGGGGGAAACAATGAGCAGTTCTTC
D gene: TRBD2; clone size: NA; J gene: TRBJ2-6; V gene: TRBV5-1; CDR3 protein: CASSLGSAGGGANVLTF; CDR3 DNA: TGCGCCAGCAGCTTGGGGTCGGCGGGAGGCGGGGCCAACGTCCTGACTTTC
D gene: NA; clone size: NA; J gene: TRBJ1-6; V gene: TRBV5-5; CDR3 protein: CASSTTRRSPLHF; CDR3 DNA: TGTGCCAGCAGCACTACAAGACGCTCACCCCTCCACTTT
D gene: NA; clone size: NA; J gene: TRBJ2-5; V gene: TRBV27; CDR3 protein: CASSFLAPREETQYF; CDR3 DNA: TGTGCCAGCAGTTTTCTGGCTCCCCGGGAAGAGACCCAGTACTTC
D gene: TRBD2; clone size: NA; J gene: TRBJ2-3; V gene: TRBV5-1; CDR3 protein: CASSLPSGGTDTQYF; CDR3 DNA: TGCGCCAGCAGCTTGCCTAGCGGGGGCACAGATACGCAGTATTTT
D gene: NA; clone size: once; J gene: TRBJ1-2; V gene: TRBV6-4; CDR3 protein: CASSETSHGYTF; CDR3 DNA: TGTGCCAGCAGTGAAACGTCCCACGGGTACACCTTC
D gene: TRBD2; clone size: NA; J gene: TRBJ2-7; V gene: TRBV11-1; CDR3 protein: CASSFPPRGEFYEQYF; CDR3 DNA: TGTGCCAGCAGCTTCCCCCCCCGGGGGGAGTTCTACGAGCAGTACTTC
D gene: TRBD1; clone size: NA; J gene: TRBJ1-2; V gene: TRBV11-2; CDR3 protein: CASSPAFRDRRIYGYTF; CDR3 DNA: TGTGCCAGCAGCCCCGCCTTCCGGGACAGGAGAATCTATGGCTACACCTTC
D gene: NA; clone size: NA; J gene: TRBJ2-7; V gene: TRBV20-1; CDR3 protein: CSATSRGEQYF; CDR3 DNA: TGCAGTGCAACTTCTCGGGGTGAGCAGTACTTC
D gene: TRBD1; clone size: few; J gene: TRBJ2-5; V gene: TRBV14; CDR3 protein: CASSRDRSETQYF; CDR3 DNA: TGTGCCAGCAGCCGGGACAGATCAGAGACCCAGTACTTC
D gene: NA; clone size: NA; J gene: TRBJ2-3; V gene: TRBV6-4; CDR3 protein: CASAQAGSTDTQYF; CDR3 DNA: TGTGCCAGCGCGCAGGCGGGAAGCACAGATACGCAGTATTTT
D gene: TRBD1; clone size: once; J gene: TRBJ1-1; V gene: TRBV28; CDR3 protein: CATQRDSSYTEAFF; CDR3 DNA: TGTGCCACCCAGAGGGACAGCTCGTACACTGAAGCTTTCTTT
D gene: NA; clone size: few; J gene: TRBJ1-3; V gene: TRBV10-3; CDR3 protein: CAIRIQVTGNTIYF; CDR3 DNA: TGTGCCATCAGGATACAGGTTACTGGAAACACCATATATTTT
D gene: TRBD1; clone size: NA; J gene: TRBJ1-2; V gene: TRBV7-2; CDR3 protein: CASSARQGLDGYTF; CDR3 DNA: TGTGCCAGCAGCGCGCGACAGGGCTTAGATGGCTACACCTTC
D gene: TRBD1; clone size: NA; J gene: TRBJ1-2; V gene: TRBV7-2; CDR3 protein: CASSQQGARGNGYTF; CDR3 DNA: TGTGCCAGCAGCCAACAGGGGGCCCGGGGGAATGGCTACACCTTC
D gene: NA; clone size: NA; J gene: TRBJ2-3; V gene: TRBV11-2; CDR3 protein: CASSLDRWGVADTQYF; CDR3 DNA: TGTGCCAGCAGCCTAGACAGGTGGGGAGTAGCAGATACGCAGTATTTT
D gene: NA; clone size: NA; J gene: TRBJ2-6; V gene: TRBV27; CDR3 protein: CASSPIQGGANVLTF; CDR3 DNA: TGTGCCAGCAGCCCAATACAGGGTGGTGCCAACGTCCTGACTTTC
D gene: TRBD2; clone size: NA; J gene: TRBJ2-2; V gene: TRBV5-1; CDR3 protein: CASRLDLAGNTGELFF; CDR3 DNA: TGCGCCAGCAGGCTGGACCTAGCGGGGAACACCGGGGAGCTGTTTTTT
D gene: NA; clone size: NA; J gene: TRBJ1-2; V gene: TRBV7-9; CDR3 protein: CASSLGQNYGYTF; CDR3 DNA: TGTGCCAGCAGCCTGGGACAAAACTATGGCTACACCTTC
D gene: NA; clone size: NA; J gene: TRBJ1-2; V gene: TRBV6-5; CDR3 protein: CASSWIGQNYGYTF; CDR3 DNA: TGTGCCAGCAGTTGGATTGGACAGAACTATGGCTACACCTTC
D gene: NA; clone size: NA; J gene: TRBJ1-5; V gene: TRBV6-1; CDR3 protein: CASTRTVNQPQHF; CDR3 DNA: TGTGCCAGCACCAGGACAGTTAATCAGCCCCAGCATTTT
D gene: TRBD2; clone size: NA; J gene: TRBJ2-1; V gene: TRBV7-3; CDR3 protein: CASSFGLAGHNEQFF; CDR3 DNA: TGTGCCAGCAGCTTTGGACTAGCGGGACACAATGAGCAGTTCTTC
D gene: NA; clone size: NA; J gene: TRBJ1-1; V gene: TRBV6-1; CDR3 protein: CASILGQSNTEAFF; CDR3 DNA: TGTGCCAGCATCCTAGGACAGTCGAACACTGAAGCTTTCTTT
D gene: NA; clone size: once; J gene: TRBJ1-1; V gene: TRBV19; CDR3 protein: CASSRASEGTEAFF; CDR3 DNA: TGTGCCAGTAGTCGGGCCTCCGAGGGCACTGAAGCTTTCTTT
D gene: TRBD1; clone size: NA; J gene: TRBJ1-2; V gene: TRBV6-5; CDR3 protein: CASSNTGEGGYGYTF; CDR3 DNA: TGTGCCAGCAGCAACACAGGGGAAGGCGGCTATGGCTACACCTTC
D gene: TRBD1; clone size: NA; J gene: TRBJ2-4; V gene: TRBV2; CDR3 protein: CASSGTVINIQYF; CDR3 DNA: TGTGCCAGCAGCGGGACAGTAATAAACATTCAGTACTTC
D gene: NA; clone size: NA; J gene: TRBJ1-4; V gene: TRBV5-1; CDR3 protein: CASSIHYRDRTIEKLFF; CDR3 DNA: TGCGCCAGCAGCATCCATTACAGGGATAGGACAATCGAAAAACTGTTTTTT
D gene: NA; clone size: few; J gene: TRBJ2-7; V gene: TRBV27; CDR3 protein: CASSLSGSSYEQYF; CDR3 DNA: TGTGCCAGCAGTTTATCGGGGAGCTCCTACGAGCAGTACTTC